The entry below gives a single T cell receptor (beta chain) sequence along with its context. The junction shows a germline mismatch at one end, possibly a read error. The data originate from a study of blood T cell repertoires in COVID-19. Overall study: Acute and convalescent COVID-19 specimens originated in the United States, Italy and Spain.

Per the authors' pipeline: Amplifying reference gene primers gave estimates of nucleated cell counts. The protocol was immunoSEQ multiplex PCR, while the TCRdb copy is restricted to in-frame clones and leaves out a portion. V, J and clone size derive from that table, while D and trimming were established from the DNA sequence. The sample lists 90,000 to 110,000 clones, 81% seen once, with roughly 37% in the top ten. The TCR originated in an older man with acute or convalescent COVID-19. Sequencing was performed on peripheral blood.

CDR3 protein: CASSLQPGQITNF. The CDR3 coding sequence is TGTGCCAGCAGTTTGCAGCCGGGACAGATCACGAACTTC. The chain has TRBV12-3 or TRBV12-4 and TRBJ2-4; 7 positions match TRBD1. The CDR3 contains 13 residues.